These 24 T cell receptor beta chains share one sample of origin, sequenced in a study of blood T cell repertoires in COVID-19. This table comes from immunoSEQ multiplex PCR, and its TCRdb copy is limited to in-frame clones, with some not included. This sample has approximately 110,000 clones, with roughly 80% found just once. Sequenced material: peripheral blood. Every receptor here comes from a man older than 75 with COVID-19, enrolled during active disease.

V usage is TRBV3-1 (or the pseudogene TRBV3-2) and J usage is TRBJ2-1; weak D call: TRBD1 (6 bases). The germline V gene encodes CDR1 LGHDT and CDR2 YNNKEL (reference sequence). Trimming shortened V by 3 bases and J by 3 bases, and 9 bases separated the two germline ends. The CDR3 runs to 14 residues. CDR3 region: CASSHTGLYNEQFF. CDR3 nucleotide sequence: TGTGCCAGCAGCCACACAGGGCTCTACAATGAGCAGTTCTTC.

The gene calls are TRBV9 and TRBJ1-2; D is possibly TRBD1 (5 bases). V dropped 4 bases and J dropped 7 bases, with 20 bases sitting between them. Germline values: CDR1 SGDLS, CDR2 YYNGEE. This CDR3 contains 15 residues. CDR3 nucleotides: TGTGCCAGCAGCCCACACAATGGGGCTTGGGGTGGCTACACCTTC. The encoded protein is CASSPHNGAWGGYTF.

This clone appeared a single time. The V call is TRBV5-5, the J call TRBJ2-5; 13 bases map to TRBD2. CDR1 and CDR2 (germline): SGHKS, YYEKEE (reference sequence). After removal of 4 bases from V and 3 bases from J, the junction contained 3 bases not matched to a gene. This CDR3 is built from 15 residues. CDR3 residues: CASSTGLAGEETQYF. The DNA of the CDR3 is TGTGCCAGCAGCACCGGACTAGCGGGAGAAGAGACCCAGTACTTC.

This chain uses TRBV28 with TRBJ2-7; 7 positions match TRBD1. The CDR3 totals 14 residues. The V segment lost 5 bases and the J segment 5 bases; nucleotides outside the gene matches: 9. Germline CDR1 MDHEN, CDR2 SYDVKM. This chain's CDR3 is CASSRTGVRNEQYF. The CDR3 region has the DNA TGTGCCAGCAGTCGTACAGGGGTGAGGAACGAGCAGTACTTC.

This chain joins TRBV21-1 and TRBJ1-6; TRBD1, the table's D call, was not compared with the DNA. TRBV21-1 is flagged as a pseudogene. The CDR3 consists of 15 residues. The CDR3 region has the DNA TGTGCCAGCAGCAGACGATTGGGGGCTAATTCACCCCTCCACTTT. Translated, it gives CASSRRLGANSPLHF.

This clone appeared a few times. The J gene is TRBJ1-5, the V gene TRBV19, with D possibly TRBD1 on 5 matching bases. V gave up 3 bases and J gave up 4 bases, with 10 bases separating them. The germline V gene encodes CDR1 LNHDA and CDR2 SQIVND (reference sequence). The CDR3 length is 14 residues. The CDR3 coding sequence is TGTGCCAGTAGTATTAGCCAGGGAAATCAGCCCCAGCATTTT. It translates to CASSISQGNQPQHF. Full variable domain (remainder filled in from reference TRBV19 and TRBJ1-5): DGGITQSPKYLFRKEGQNVTLSCEQNLNHDAMYWYRQDPGQGLRLIYYSQIVNDFQKGDIAEGYSVSREKKESFPLTVTSAQKNPTAFYLCASSISQGNQPQHFGDGTRLSIL.

This chain joins TRBV10-3 and TRBJ1-3, with a possible D match to TRBD1 (5 bases). The CDR3 covers 16 residues. V was clipped by 0 bases and J by 3 bases, with 12 bases between them. CDR1 is ENHRY and CDR2 is SYGVKD in the germline V gene. The CDR3 here is CAISESGSGFGNTIYF. CDR3 coding DNA: TGTGCCATCAGTGAGTCGGGGTCAGGGTTTGGAAACACCATATATTTT.

The chain is built from TRBV5-1 and TRBJ2-5, with D tentatively TRBD2 (5 bases). Germline V gene data show CDR1 as SGHRS and CDR2 as YFSETQ. The CDR3 is made up of 15 amino acids. V dropped 2 bases and J dropped 5 bases, with 16 bases sitting between them. The CDR3 is CASSLDGHGEETQYF. As DNA, the CDR3 is TGCGCCAGCAGCTTAGATGGGCACGGGGAGGAGACCCAGTACTTC.

This sequence joins TRBV6-4 and TRBJ2-7; TRBD2 agrees at 9 bases. Germline V gene lookup returns CDR1 MRHNA and CDR2 SNTAGT. Unmatched junction bases numbered 12, after V lost 10 bases and J lost 2 bases. The CDR3 length is 15 residues. CDR3: CATRKSGRLTYEQYF. CDR3 DNA sequence: TGTGCCACCAGGAAGAGCGGGAGGTTAACCTACGAGCAGTACTTC.

The chain joins TRBV5-1 to TRBJ1-1, with 8 bases aligning to TRBD1. V shed 3 bases and J 3 bases; nucleotides not matched to a gene: 7. The length of the CDR3 is 15 residues. The germline V gene encodes CDR1 SGHRS and CDR2 YFSETQ. The DNA for the CDR3 is TGCGCCAGCAGCTCGCGGACAGGGATCGACACTGAAGCTTTCTTT. This translates into CASSSRTGIDTEAFF.

V is TRBV21-1 and J is TRBJ2-3; the DNA was not compared with TRBD1, the D call given in the table. TRBV21-1 is a pseudogene. The CDR3 sequence is 20 residues long. The CDR3 sequence: CASSHDRGQASGSSTDTQYF. DNA of the CDR3: TGTGCCAGCAGCCACGACAGGGGGCAGGCTAGCGGTTCTAGCACAGATACGCAGTATTTT.

There are a few counts of this clone. This sequence joins TRBV10-3 and TRBJ1-5; no firm D call. V lost 3 bases, J lost 5 bases, and 11 bases lay in between. This CDR3 spans 14 amino acids. Germline values: CDR1 ENHRY, CDR2 SYGVKD. The CDR3 nucleotides are TGTGCCATCAGTGATCTGGGCGCTGATCAGCCCCAGCATTTT. Encoded protein: CAISDLGADQPQHF.

The rearrangement uses TRBV6-2 or TRBV6-3 and TRBJ2-7; 13 positions agree with TRBD2. Germline V gives CDR1 MNHEY, CDR2 SVGEGT. This CDR3 region has 17 residues. V lost 6 bases to trimming and J lost 3 bases; unmatched junction nucleotides: 11. This CDR3 is CASSPTGTSGTLYEQYF. For the CDR3, the DNA is TGTGCCAGCAGCCCTACCGGGACTAGCGGGACTCTCTACGAGCAGTACTTC.

V is TRBV2 and J is TRBJ1-6; possible D gene TRBD1, 6 bases. The CDR3 has 13 amino acids. Looked up from germline, CDR1 is SNHLY and CDR2 is FYNNEI. Between the trimmed V and J ends, which lost 4 bases and 15 bases, there was a span of 16 bases. In DNA form, the CDR3 reads TGTGCCAGCAGTGGGCGACAGGTCCACGGCCTCCACTTT. The encoded protein is CASSGRQVHGLHF.

The CDR3 protein is CATTGTGNEKLFF. In DNA form, the CDR3 reads TGTGCCACCACCGGGACAGGGAATGAAAAACTGTTTTTT. V is TRBV2 and J is TRBJ1-4, with 9 nucleotides matching TRBD1. V lost 10 bases to trimming and J lost 5 bases; unmatched junction nucleotides: 5. Germline loops: CDR1 SNHLY, CDR2 FYNNEI. There are 13 residues in the CDR3. Complete variable domain (other parts from reference TRBV2 and TRBJ1-4): EPEVTQTPSHQVTQMGQEVILRCVPISNHLYFYWYRQILGQKVEFLVSFYNNEISEKSEIFDDQFSVERPDGSNFTLKIRSTKLEDSAMYFCATTGTGNEKLFFGSGTQLSVL.

The V and J genes are TRBV19 and TRBJ1-1, with 7 bases fitting TRBD1. Germline-derived CDR1 and CDR2 are LNHDA and SQIVND (reference sequence). V gave up 5 bases and J gave up 0 bases; unmatched junction bases: 6. The CDR3 contains 15 residues. This chain's CDR3 is CASSVPTGMNTEAFF. DNA of the CDR3: TGTGCCAGTAGTGTTCCGACAGGGATGAACACTGAAGCTTTCTTT.

This clone was detected a few times. The V gene is TRBV5-1, the J gene TRBJ2-5; 16 positions match TRBD2. V lost 4 bases to trimming and J lost 4 bases; unmatched junction nucleotides: 4. Germline V gene lookup returns CDR1 SGHRS and CDR2 YFSETQ. The CDR3 contains 16 residues. CDR3 bases: TGCGCCAGCAGCCGGGGACTAGCGGGAGGGGTAGAGACCCAGTACTTC. It specifies CASSRGLAGGVETQYF.

The chain carries TRBV13 and TRBJ2-7; no definite D call. The V and J ends lost 5 bases and 0 bases respectively, with 11 bases between them. Looked up from germline, CDR1 is PRHDT and CDR2 is FYEKMQ (reference sequence). This CDR3 spans 14 amino acids. The chain's CDR3 is CASSLSASSYEQYF. The CDR3 DNA sequence: TGTGCCAGCAGCCTCTCAGCTAGCTCCTACGAGCAGTACTTC.

The genes are TRBV5-1 and TRBJ2-3; 11 bases line up with TRBD2. V lost 0 bases and J lost 3; bases outside the gene matches: 6. This CDR3 region has 17 residues. Germline V gives CDR1 SGHRS, CDR2 YFSETQ. CDR3 in DNA: TGCGCCAGCAGCTTGGAACTAGCGGGAGTGGGAACAGATACGCAGTATTTT. Amino acids: CASSLELAGVGTDTQYF.

The J gene is TRBJ2-7, the V gene TRBV6-6, with a possible D match to TRBD1 (5 bases). Deletions cut 0 bases from V and 3 bases from J, with 12 bases between. Germline V gene data show CDR1 as MNHNY and CDR2 as SVGAGI (reference sequence). The CDR3 has 15 amino acids. CDR3 in amino acids: CASSYSGRADYEQYF. The CDR3 DNA follows: TGTGCCAGCAGTTACTCCGGCAGGGCGGACTACGAGCAGTACTTC.

CDR3: CASSPQFWRGITQYF. The CDR3 DNA follows: TGTGCCAGCAGCCCGCAGTTTTGGAGGGGTATTACGCAGTATTTT. This chain joins TRBV7-2 and TRBJ2-3; D perhaps matches TRBD2 (6 bases). This CDR3 has 15 amino acids. Germline V gene sequence: CDR1 SGHTA, CDR2 FQGNSA. Trimming took off 5 bases at V and 8 bases at J, with 20 bases between the two ends.

The sample holds one count of this clone. V usage is TRBV30 and J usage is TRBJ1-1; D not certain. V was pared by 3 bases and J by 4 bases, with 18 bases between. In germline, CDR1 is GTSNPN, CDR2 SVGIG (reference sequence). This CDR3 has 15 amino acids. The CDR3: CAWRLSEARGTEAFF. The CDR3 nucleotides are TGTGCCTGGAGGTTAAGCGAGGCGCGAGGCACTGAAGCTTTCTTT.

On this clone: Additional DNA sequences in this sample encode the identical CDR3. The chain employs TRBV5-1 and TRBJ1-2, with 9 bases fitting TRBD1. The germline V gene has CDR1 SGHRS and CDR2 YFSETQ. Unmatched junction bases numbered 3, after V lost 4 bases and J lost 2 bases. This CDR3 contains 14 residues. Written as DNA, the CDR3 is TGCGCCAGCAGCCCGGGGACAGGGAACTATGGCTACACCTTC. Encoded protein: CASSPGTGNYGYTF.

This clone was found many times. V and J are TRBV19 and TRBJ2-2; D remains ambiguous. CDR1 and CDR2 from the germline V gene are LNHDA and SQIVND (reference sequence). The V end was cut by 3 bases, the J end by 6 bases, with 11 bases between. The CDR3 extends over 14 amino acids. CDR3 protein: CASSILGTAGELFF. CDR3 in DNA: TGTGCCAGTAGTATTTTGGGCACTGCCGGGGAGCTGTTTTTT. Combining the CDR3 with reference TRBV19 and TRBJ2-2 gives the whole variable domain DGGITQSPKYLFRKEGQNVTLSCEQNLNHDAMYWYRQDPGQGLRLIYYSQIVNDFQKGDIAEGYSVSREKKESFPLTVTSAQKNPTAFYLCASSILGTAGELFFGEGSRLTVL.